This TCR beta chain derives from a study of T-cell reconstitution after alpha-beta-depleted transplantation in children. This clonotype was recorded a few times. The CDR3 loop spans 16 amino acids. V shed 8 bases and J shed 6 bases, with 24 bases lying between them. Looked up from germline, CDR1 is MNHEY and CDR2 is SMNVEV (reference sequence). Preparation of the TCRbeta library used unique molecular identifiers. TCRdb called the PCR reads again in MiXCR, with one record for every CDR3 protein. Of about 360,000 distinct CDR3 sequences in the sample, less than 15% were seen once. The genes are TRBV27 and TRBJ2-3, with D tentatively TRBD1 or TRBD2 (6 bases each). This receptor was obtained from a human donor who donated a stem cell graft to a child with Fanconi anemia. The material was PBMCs, obtained from the stem cell graft. CDR3 region: CASGSQEGGKEDTQYF. DNA for the CDR3: TGTGCCAGCGGGTCTCAGGAGGGGGGCAAGGAGGATACGCAGTATTTT.